This T cell receptor beta chain was recovered during a study of follicular helper T cells after annual influenza vaccination. Background on the study: For some subjects, blood spans the 2013-2014, 2014-2015 and 2015-2016 annual vaccinations.

Time point of the sample: 2015-2016 season, 7 days after influenza vaccination. Points from the study as a whole: Successive annual vaccinations recalled a recurrent oligoclonal ICOS+CD38+ cTfh response with influenza-specific clonotypes. Day 7 ICOS+CD38+ clones were most often found later in ICOS-CD38- cTfh cells.

To note about this clone: Its antigen is currently unknown.

Germline CDR1 reads GTSNPN; CDR2 reads SVGIG (reference sequence). The CDR3 extends over 15 amino acids. J gave up 7 bases and V 2 bases, and 10 bases lay outside the gene matches. Some clones are missing from TCRdb's copy, which holds only in-frame ones; the method was immunoSEQ multiplex PCR. Found here are some 1,300 clones, roughly 77% of them singletons; the top ten hold more than 5.5%. This sequence joins TRBV30 and TRBJ2-3; TRBD1 matches at 9 bases. The specimen comprised CXCR5+ CD38+ circulating T follicular helper cells from blood, sampled 7 days after influenza vaccination. Subset given: circulating Tfh, non-naive CD4+CXCR5+PD-1+ (ICOS+CD38+ or ICOS-CD38-). The source is an adult who received the influenza vaccine. CDR3 DNA: TGTGCCTGGAGTCATGGGGACAGGGCACCTAATACGCAGTATTTT. It translates to CAWSHGDRAPNTQYF.